Listed here are 21 T cell receptor beta chains from one sample, sequenced in a study of CD8 T cells in ankylosing spondylitis. TCRdb analysed the 5' RACE reads with MiXCR anew, one entry per CDR3 protein. This sample has around 130,000 distinct CDR3 sequences, with around 7% found just once. Source material: blood, either unsorted or a sorted T cell fraction (not recorded which). These receptors all stem from a male donor with ankylosing spondylitis or in good health (not recorded which).

This clonotype was counted many times. J is TRBJ2-2 and V is TRBV20-1; 7 positions agree with TRBD1. Germline V gene lookup returns CDR1 DFQATT and CDR2 SNEGSKA (reference sequence). The CDR3 is 16 residues long. Trimming took 0 bases from V and 3 from J; bases not matched to a gene: 7. CDR3 sequence: CSARDTGTAYTGELFF. CDR3 nucleotide sequence: TGCAGTGCTAGAGATACCGGGACAGCCTACACCGGGGAGCTGTTTTTT.

This clonotype has a count of ten or more. The chain carries TRBV28 and TRBJ1-6, with TRBD1 identical over 8 bases. This CDR3 region has 14 residues. The V segment lost 4 bases and the J segment 5 bases; nucleotides outside the gene matches: 1. Germline values: CDR1 MDHEN, CDR2 SYDVKM. As DNA, the CDR3 is TGTGCCAGCAGTTGGACAGGGAATAATTCACCCCTCCACTTT. Translating gives CASSWTGNNSPLHF.

There are many counts of this clonotype. This chain joins TRBV20-1 and TRBJ2-7, with 7 positions matching TRBD1. V shed 6 bases and J 1 base; nucleotides not matched to a gene: 0. Germline V gene sequence: CDR1 DFQATT, CDR2 SNEGSKA (reference sequence). The CDR3 runs to 11 residues. The CDR3 here is CSAGQSYEQYF. Written as DNA, the CDR3 is TGCAGTGCGGGACAGTCCTACGAGCAGTACTTC.

This clonotype was counted ten times or more. This rearrangement joins TRBV7-9 to TRBJ2-7; D is ambiguous. The V end was cut by 5 bases, the J end by 5 bases, with 16 bases between. This CDR3 contains 14 residues. Germline CDR1 reads SEHNR; CDR2 reads FQNEAQ (reference sequence). The CDR3 nucleotides read TGTGCCAGCAGCCAAGATTACGGCTCGCACGAGCAGTACTTC. Its protein is CASSQDYGSHEQYF.

This clonotype was seen ten or more times. The chain combines TRBV7-2 with TRBJ1-1; 7 bases agree with TRBD1. The CDR3 loop spans 13 amino acids. V trimming: 5 bases; J trimming: 10 bases; junction bases outside the gene matches: 10. From germline, CDR1 is SGHTA and CDR2 FQGNSA. CDR3 amino acids: CASSLAGQLGAFF. The CDR3 DNA reads TGTGCCAGCAGCCTCGCGGGACAGTTGGGAGCTTTCTTT. The full variable domain, in which reference TRBV7-2 and TRBJ1-1 provide the parts outside the CDR3, is GAGVSQSPSNKVTEKGKDVELRCDPISGHTALYWYRQSLGQGLEFLIYFQGNSAPDKSGLPSDRFSAERTGGSVSTLTIQRTQQEDSAVYLCASSLAGQLGAFFGQGTRLTVV.

At least ten counts were recorded for this clonotype. The chain is built from TRBV5-1 and TRBJ2-5; 7 positions agree with TRBD1. The CDR3 totals 14 residues. From germline, CDR1 is SGHRS and CDR2 YFSETQ. The trim removed 0 bases at V and 5 bases at J, leaving 4 bases unmatched. CDR3 coding DNA: TGCGCCAGCAGCTTGGGAGGGGGCTTGGAGACCCAGTACTTC. Translated, it gives CASSLGGGLETQYF.

This clonotype came up many times. This chain joins TRBV28 and TRBJ1-1; tentative D call: TRBD1 (5 bases). CDR3 length: 18 amino acids. Trimming took off 2 bases at V and 4 bases at J, with 23 bases between the two ends. Germline CDR1 is MDHEN and CDR2 is SYDVKM. CDR3 DNA: TGTGCCAGCAGTTTAGCTCACAGGCCTTGGAGGGAACGCACTGAAGCTTTCTTT. Its protein is CASSLAHRPWRERTEAFF.

For the CDR3, the DNA is TGCAGCGTTGAAGATCCCGCTAGGATGAACACTGAAGCTTTCTTT. Its protein product is CSVEDPARMNTEAFF. V and J are TRBV29-1 and TRBJ1-1; D gene ambiguous. The CDR3 extends over 15 amino acids. V lost 0 bases and J lost 0, with 11 bases in between. Germline values: CDR1 SQVTM, CDR2 ANQGSEA.

To note about this clonotype: A clone one base away is much larger, so this may be a read error. The chain combines TRBV7-2 with TRBJ1-1; D unclear. There are 16 residues in the CDR3. The V end lost 1 base, the J end lost 1 base, and 13 bases lay between the germline ends. Germline V gene lookup returns CDR1 SGHTA and CDR2 FQGNSA. CDR3 sequence: CASSLVGGPANTEAFF. In DNA form, the CDR3 reads TGTGCCAGCAGCTTAGTGGGCGGGCCAGCGAACACTGAAGCTTTCTTT.

This clonotype was picked up many times. The chain has TRBV5-1 and TRBJ2-1; 9 bases are shared with TRBD1. The ends lost 6 bases at V and 8 bases at J; junction bases unmatched: 9. CDR3 size: 14 residues. The germline V gene encodes CDR1 SGHRS and CDR2 YFSETQ. The CDR3 reads CASTSGQGGDEQFF. In nucleotides, the CDR3 is TGCGCCAGCACTTCGGGACAGGGTGGTGATGAGCAGTTCTTC.

The chain combines TRBV5-1 with TRBJ1-1; no firm D call. V was trimmed by 3 bases and J by 6 bases, leaving 15 bases between them. Germline V gene lookup returns CDR1 SGHRS and CDR2 YFSETQ. This CDR3 region has 14 residues. The DNA for the CDR3 is TGCGCCAGCAGCTCCCCCGCTGGTTTGGCTGAAGCTTTCTTT. Translated, it gives CASSSPAGLAEAFF.

This clonotype was counted at least ten times. This sequence joins TRBV20-1 and TRBJ2-5; a weak D match, TRBD2 (5 bases). This CDR3 comprises 14 residues. CDR1 and CDR2 (germline): DFQATT, SNEGSKA (reference sequence). V was trimmed by 6 bases and J by 1 base, leaving 15 bases between them. CDR3 sequence: CSAPYREGQETQYF. The CDR3 DNA follows: TGCAGTGCCCCCTACCGGGAAGGCCAAGAGACCCAGTACTTC.

There are many counts of this clonotype. The gene calls are TRBV5-1 and TRBJ2-1; D is uncertain. Germline lookup yields CDR1 SGHRS and CDR2 YFSETQ. V was clipped by 3 bases and J by 0 bases, with 10 bases between them. The CDR3 covers 15 residues. The CDR3, as DNA: TGCGCCAGCAGCTACGCCCCGAGCTCCTACAATGAGCAGTTCTTC. This codes for CASSYAPSSYNEQFF.

This clonotype was seen many times. The chain couples TRBV12-3 or TRBV12-4 to TRBJ2-1; D is perhaps TRBD1 (5 bases). This CDR3 has 16 residues. V was cut by 2 bases and J by 6 bases, with 17 bases left in between. CDR3 loop: CASSLRGRVGGNEQFF. The CDR3 coding sequence is TGTGCCAGCAGTTTAAGGGGCAGGGTGGGCGGCAATGAGCAGTTCTTC.

This clonotype was detected ten times or more. The V call is TRBV14, the J call TRBJ1-4; perhaps TRBD1 as D (5 bases). CDR1 SGHDN and CDR2 FVKESK come from the germline V gene. The CDR3 totals 16 residues. V shed 4 bases and J shed 3 bases, with 15 bases lying between them. CDR3 residues: CASSPGWGFSNEKLFF. CDR3 DNA: TGTGCCAGCAGCCCTGGATGGGGGTTCTCTAATGAAAAACTGTTTTTT.

At least ten counts were recorded for this clonotype. The V gene is TRBV20-1, the J gene TRBJ2-5, with TRBD1 identical over 11 bases. CDR1 and CDR2 (germline): DFQATT, SNEGSKA (reference sequence). There are 14 residues in the CDR3. J was trimmed by 7 bases and V by 1 base; bases with no gene match: 5. The CDR3 sequence is CSARGTGGTGTQYF. The CDR3 DNA reads TGCAGTGCTAGAGGGACAGGGGGCACTGGGACCCAGTACTTC.

This clonotype was recorded a few times. The gene calls are TRBV5-1 and TRBJ2-4, with D possibly TRBD1 on 5 matching bases. This CDR3 comprises 13 residues. Per the germline V gene, CDR1 is SGHRS and CDR2 is YFSETQ. The V end lost 4 bases, the J end lost 8 bases, and 13 bases lay between the germline ends. CDR3 residues: CASSLTVGDIQYF. The CDR3 coding sequence is TGCGCCAGCAGCCTGACAGTAGGGGACATTCAGTACTTC.

Ten or more counts support this clonotype. V is TRBV20-1 and J is TRBJ2-1; 9 bases align to TRBD2. This CDR3 contains 14 residues. Trimming removed 2 bases from V and 6 bases from J; junction bases left unmatched: 5. Germline CDR1 is DFQATT and CDR2 is SNEGSKA (reference sequence). In DNA, the CDR3 is TGCAGTGCTAGAACGGGACTAGCTGCCAATGAGCAGTTCTTC. It codes for CSARTGLAANEQFF.

The sample holds many counts of this clonotype. V is TRBV12-3 or TRBV12-4 and J is TRBJ2-1; TRBD2 matches at 9 bases. V dropped 6 bases and J dropped 7; count of bases not matched to a gene: 10. The CDR3 extends over 15 amino acids. The CDR3 DNA is TGTGCCAGCAGACATAGCGGGGGCTTAGGAAATGAGCAGTTCTTC. Translated, it gives CASRHSGGLGNEQFF.

This clonotype was observed at least ten times. The chain recombines TRBV20-1 with TRBJ2-3, with TRBD2 matching over 15 bases. The CDR3 loop spans 14 amino acids. Germline CDR1 reads DFQATT; CDR2 reads SNEGSKA (reference sequence). Trimming at V came to 6 bases and at J to 6 bases, leaving 4 bases not matched to a gene. CDR3 nucleotides: TGCAGTGCAGTGGGACTAGCGGGGGGCGATACGCAGTATTTT. It encodes CSAVGLAGGDTQYF.

Ten or more counts support this clonotype. J is TRBJ2-6 and V is TRBV9; D remains ambiguous. Per germline, CDR1 SGDLS and CDR2 YYNGEE. V was clipped by 6 bases and J by 1 base, with 14 bases between them. The CDR3 sequence is 16 residues long. CDR3 DNA sequence: TGTGCCAGCACCATACCGTCTAGTTCTGGGGCCAACGTCCTGACTTTC. Translated: CASTIPSSSGANVLTF. The entire variable domain, with the rest obtained from reference TRBV9 and TRBJ2-6, is as follows: DSGVTQTPKHLITATGQRVTLRCSPRSGDLSVYWYQQSLDQGLQFLIQYYNGEERAKGNILERFSAQQFPDLHSELNLSSLELGDSALYFCASTIPSSSGANVLTFGAGSRLTVL.